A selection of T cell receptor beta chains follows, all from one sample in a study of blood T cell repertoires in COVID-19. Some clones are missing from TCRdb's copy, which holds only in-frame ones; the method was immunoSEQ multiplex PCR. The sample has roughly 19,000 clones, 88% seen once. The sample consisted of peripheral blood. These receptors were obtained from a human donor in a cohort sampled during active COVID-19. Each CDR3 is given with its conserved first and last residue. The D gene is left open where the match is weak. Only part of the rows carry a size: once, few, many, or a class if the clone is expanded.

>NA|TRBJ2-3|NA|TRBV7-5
CARSRSGGAGITPDTQYF
TGTGCCAGAAGCCGTAGCGGGGGGGCCGGGATCACGCCAGATACGCAGTATTTT
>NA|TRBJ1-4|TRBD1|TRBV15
CATSHPHGTGPEKLFF
TGTGCCACCAGCCACCCGCATGGGACAGGGCCTGAAAAACTGTTTTTT
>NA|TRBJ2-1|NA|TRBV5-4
CASSLTGRQFF
TGTGCCAGCAGCTTAACGGGGAGGCAGTTCTTC
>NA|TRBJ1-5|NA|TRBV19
CASSIRLIDQPQHF
TGTGCCAGTAGTATACGACTAATAGATCAGCCCCAGCATTTT
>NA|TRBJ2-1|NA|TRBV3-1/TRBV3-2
CASSQDSQGPRNEQFF
TGTGCCAGCAGCCAAGATAGCCAGGGGCCGCGCAATGAGCAGTTCTTC
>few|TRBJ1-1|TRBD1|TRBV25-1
CASGDRENTEAFF
TGTGCCAGCGGGGACAGGGAGAACACTGAAGCTTTCTTT
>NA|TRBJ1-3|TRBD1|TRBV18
CASSPVTGRSGNTIYF
TGTGCCAGCTCACCTGTGACAGGGAGGTCCGGAAACACCATATATTTT
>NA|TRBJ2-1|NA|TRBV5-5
CASSLARDNEQFF
TGTGCCAGCAGCTTGGCCAGGGACAATGAGCAGTTCTTC
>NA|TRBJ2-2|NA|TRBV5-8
CATHPGGELFF
TGTGCCACCCACCCCGGCGGGGAGCTGTTTTTT
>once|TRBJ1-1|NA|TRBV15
CATSSTGLEAFF
TGTGCCACCAGCAGTACAGGGCTAGAAGCTTTCTTT
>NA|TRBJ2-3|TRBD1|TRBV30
CAWMRTGAWISTDTQYF
TGTGCCTGGATGCGGACAGGGGCATGGATCAGCACAGATACGCAGTATTTT
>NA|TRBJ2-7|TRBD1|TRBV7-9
CASSFKDTGGKNEQYF
TGTGCCAGCAGCTTTAAGGATACAGGGGGCAAGAACGAGCAGTACTTC
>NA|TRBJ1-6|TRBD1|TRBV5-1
CASSPGTGDLPLHF
TGCGCCAGCAGCCCCGGGACAGGAGATTTACCCCTCCACTTT
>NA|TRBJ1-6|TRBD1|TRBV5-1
CASSWDRGNSPLHF
TGCGCCAGCAGCTGGGACAGGGGTAATTCACCCCTCCACTTT
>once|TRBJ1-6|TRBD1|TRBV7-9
CASSRTGEGSPLHF
TGTGCCAGCAGCCGGACAGGGGAGGGTTCACCCCTCCACTTT
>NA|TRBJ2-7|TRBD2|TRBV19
CASSFGGTYSYEQYF
TGTGCCAGTAGTTTCGGGGGGACCTACTCCTACGAGCAGTACTTC
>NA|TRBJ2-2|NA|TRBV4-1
CASSQDSAYTGELFF
TGCGCCAGCAGCCAAGATAGCGCCTACACCGGGGAGCTGTTTTTT
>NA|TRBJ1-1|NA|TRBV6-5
CASSYPYTEAFF
TGTGCCAGCAGTTACCCCTATACTGAAGCTTTCTTT
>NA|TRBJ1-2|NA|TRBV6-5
CASRRPGTNYGYTF
TGTGCCAGTAGGAGACCCGGGACTAACTATGGCTACACCTTC
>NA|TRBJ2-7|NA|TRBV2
CASGPVPASEQYF
TGTGCCAGCGGCCCTGTGCCAGCGTCCGAGCAGTACTTC
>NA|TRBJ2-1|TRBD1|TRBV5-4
CASSLMGQVIYNEQFF
TGTGCCAGCAGCTTAATGGGACAGGTAATTTACAATGAGCAGTTCTTC
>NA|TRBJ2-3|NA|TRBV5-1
CASSLDGRYTDTQYF
TGCGCCAGCAGCTTGGACGGCAGGTACACAGATACGCAGTATTTT
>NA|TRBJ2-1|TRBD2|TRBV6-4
CASSRYSGGPSSYNEQFF
TGTGCCAGCAGCCGATATAGCGGGGGGCCTAGCTCCTACAATGAGCAGTTCTTC
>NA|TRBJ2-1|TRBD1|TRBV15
CATSRDRGGVSYNEQFF
TGTGCCACCAGCAGAGACCGAGGGGGCGTTTCCTACAATGAGCAGTTCTTC
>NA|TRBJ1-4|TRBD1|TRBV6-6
CASSRGTGGLEKLFF
TGTGCCAGCAGTAGGGGGACAGGGGGCTTAGAAAAACTGTTTTTT
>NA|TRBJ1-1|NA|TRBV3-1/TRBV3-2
CASSQYGENTEAFF
TGTGCCAGCAGCCAGTACGGGGAAAACACTGAAGCTTTCTTT
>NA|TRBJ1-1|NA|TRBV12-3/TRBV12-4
CASRQGVTTEAFF
TGTGCCAGCAGACAGGGTGTCACTACTGAAGCTTTCTTT
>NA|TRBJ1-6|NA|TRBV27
CASSLRGGRFGSPLHF
TGTGCCAGCAGTTTGAGGGGGGGCCGGTTTGGTTCACCCCTCCACTTT
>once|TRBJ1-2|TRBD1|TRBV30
CAWSADRTNYGYTF
TGTGCCTGGAGTGCGGACAGGACTAACTATGGCTACACCTTC
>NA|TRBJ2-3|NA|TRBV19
CASSGISTDTQYF
TGTGCCAGTAGCGGGATTAGCACAGATACGCAGTATTTT
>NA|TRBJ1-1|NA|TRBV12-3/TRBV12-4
CASSRGPEAFF
TGTGCCAGCAGCAGGGGTCCTGAAGCTTTCTTT
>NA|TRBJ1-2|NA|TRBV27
CASSLHNRAGGLNYGYTF
TGTGCCAGCAGTTTACACAACCGCGCCGGGGGGCTTAACTATGGCTACACCTTC
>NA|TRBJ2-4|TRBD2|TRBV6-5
CASSRTSGGTIQYF
TGTGCCAGCAGTCGTACTAGCGGGGGGACCATTCAGTACTTC
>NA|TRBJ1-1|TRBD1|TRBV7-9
CASSQGQGDTEAFF
TGTGCCAGCAGCCAGGGACAGGGGGACACTGAAGCTTTCTTT
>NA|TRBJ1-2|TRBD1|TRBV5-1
CASSFTGQERYGYTF
TGCGCCAGCAGCTTTACGGGACAGGAGCGCTATGGCTACACCTTC
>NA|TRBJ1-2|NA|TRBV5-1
CASSYPDSRVYGYTF
TGCGCCAGCAGCTACCCGGACAGTAGAGTCTATGGCTACACCTTC
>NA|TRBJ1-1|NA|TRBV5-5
CASSLVPLTGLAFF
TGTGCCAGCAGCTTGGTTCCCCTCACGGGACTTGCTTTCTTT
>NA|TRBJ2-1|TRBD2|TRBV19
CASSIGTSGGATWNNEQFF
TGTGCCAGTAGTATAGGGACTAGCGGGGGGGCTACTTGGAACAATGAGCAGTTCTTC
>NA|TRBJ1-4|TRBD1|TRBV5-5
CASSTTGETVWEKLFF
TGTGCCAGCAGCACTACAGGGGAGACTGTATGGGAAAAACTGTTTTTT
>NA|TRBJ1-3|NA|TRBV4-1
CASSQGGGGSGNTIYF
TGCGCCAGCAGCCAAGGCGGCGGAGGCAGTGGAAACACCATATATTTT